This entry lists 32 T cell receptor beta chains sequenced from one sample in a study of T cell changes during pregnancy in multiple sclerosis. The method was immunoSEQ multiplex PCR; TCRdb's version includes in-frame clones alone and lacks a portion of them. The sample has approximately 110,000 clones, roughly nine tenths seen once. This sample comprised peripheral blood, obtained after pregnancy. Receptors originate from a female donor with multiple sclerosis, enrolled in a pregnancy study.

This chain joins TRBV18 and TRBJ1-5, with 8 bases aligning to TRBD1. Germline CDR1 is KGHSH and CDR2 is LQKENI. Trimming at V came to 3 bases and at J to 6 bases, leaving 1 base not matched to a gene. The CDR3 runs 13 residues. CDR3 in DNA: TGTGCCAGCTCACCGGACAGGGTTCAGCCCCAGCATTTT. It specifies CASSPDRVQPQHF.

The chain combines TRBV5-6 with TRBJ2-5; the D gene is possibly TRBD1 (5 bases). The J call may not be correct, given that the DNA end is closer to TRBJ2-7. This CDR3 is 16 amino acids long. CDR1 SGHDT and CDR2 YYEEEE come from the germline V gene. CDR3 in DNA: TGTGCCAGCAGCTTGGGGGTGACAGCTTTCTCCTACGAGCAGTACTTC. It translates to CASSLGVTAFSYEQYF.

The J gene is TRBJ1-5, the V gene TRBV7-2; D is unresolved. Between the trimmed V and J ends, which lost 1 base and 4 bases, there was a span of 8 bases. This CDR3 region has 14 residues. Per germline, CDR1 SGHTA and CDR2 FQGNSA. CDR3 in DNA: TGTGCCAGCAGCTTAGTAAGCGGGAATCAGCCCCAGCATTTT. Translation gives CASSLVSGNQPQHF. Variable domain in full (rest from reference TRBV7-2 and TRBJ1-5): GAGVSQSPSNKVTEKGKDVELRCDPISGHTALYWYRQSLGQGLEFLIYFQGNSAPDKSGLPSDRFSAERTGGSVSTLTIQRTQQEDSAVYLCASSLVSGNQPQHFGDGTRLSIL.

The chain employs TRBV5-1 and TRBJ1-1; D might be TRBD1 (6 bases). With 5 bases removed from V and 3 bases from J, the gap between germline ends came to 11 bases. The CDR3 has 13 amino acids. CDR1 and CDR2 (germline): SGHRS, YFSETQ. CDR3 sequence: CASSTGFDTEAFF. The CDR3 nucleotides are TGCGCCAGCAGTACAGGGTTTGACACTGAAGCTTTCTTT.

The chain combines TRBV5-5 with TRBJ2-3; the match to TRBD1 covers 10 bases. This CDR3 is built from 16 residues. V lost 4 bases, J lost 1 base, and 6 bases stayed unmatched. Looked up from germline, CDR1 is SGHKS and CDR2 is YYEKEE (reference sequence). CDR3 in DNA: TGTGCCAGCAGCCTCGGACAGGGGGGCGGCACAGATACGCAGTATTTT. Translated: CASSLGQGGGTDTQYF. The full variable domain, rest sourced from reference TRBV5-5 and TRBJ2-3, is DAGVTQSPTHLIKTRGQQVTLRCSPISGHKSVSWYQQVLGQGPQFIFQYYEKEERGRGNFPDRFSARQFPNYSSELNVNALLLGDSALYLCASSLGQGGGTDTQYFGPGTRLTVL.

The chain uses TRBV11-2 and TRBJ1-6, with D tentatively TRBD1 (5 bases). The CDR3 runs to 12 residues. Germline CDR1 reads SGHAT; CDR2 reads FQNNGV. Trimming left V 5 bases short and J 15 bases short, with 14 bases between. CDR3 sequence: CASSPGGPVLHF. The CDR3 DNA sequence: TGTGCCAGCAGCCCGGGGGGTCCTGTCCTCCACTTT.

This clone was counted only a few times. J is TRBJ1-3 and V is TRBV6-6; D unclear. Trimming cost V 7 bases and J 1 base, with 14 bases left between them. This CDR3 has 15 residues. Germline CDR1 is MNHNY and CDR2 is SVGAGI (reference sequence). CDR3 protein: CASTQTEVSGNTIYF. CDR3 coding DNA: TGTGCCAGCACCCAGACGGAGGTTTCTGGAAACACCATATATTTT.

The chain joins TRBV7-2 to TRBJ1-6; 7 bases match TRBD1. This CDR3 spans 18 amino acids. Germline-derived CDR1 and CDR2 are SGHTA and FQGNSA. The V and J ends lost 4 bases and 5 bases, in that order; junction bases with no gene match: 14. CDR3 nucleotide sequence: TGTGCCAGCAGCTCTGATTTCAGGGGGAAGCTGGATAATTCACCCCTCCACTTT. Translating it yields CASSSDFRGKLDNSPLHF.

The V and J genes are TRBV7-9 and TRBJ2-6; TRBD1 is a possible D gene (6 bases). This CDR3 has 17 amino acids. V lost 1 base, J lost 4 bases, and 14 bases lay in between. The germline V gene has CDR1 SEHNR and CDR2 FQNEAQ (reference sequence). CDR3 sequence reads: CASSLVVGAAGANVLTF. In DNA, the CDR3 is TGTGCCAGCAGCTTAGTGGTGGGGGCTGCCGGGGCCAACGTCCTGACTTTC.

The CDR3 region has the DNA TGTGCCACCACAAAGGGAGCGGGGGGTCTCACAGATACGCAGTATTTT. This sequence encodes CATTKGAGGLTDTQYF. J is TRBJ2-3 and V is TRBV15, with 9 bases that match TRBD2. V was clipped by 7 bases and J by 2 bases; unmatched bases: 10. CDR1 LNHNV and CDR2 YYDKDF come from the germline V gene (reference sequence). CDR3 size: 16 residues.

The chain couples TRBV10-3 to TRBJ1-1; D may be TRBD1 (5 bases). V was cut by 6 bases and J by 4 bases, with 12 bases left in between. The CDR3 extends over 13 amino acids. Per germline, CDR1 ENHRY and CDR2 SYGVKD. The CDR3 reads CAIRELQGTEAFF. The DNA of the CDR3 is TGTGCCATCAGAGAACTCCAGGGCACTGAAGCTTTCTTT.

This clone appeared a single time. V and J are TRBV5-1 and TRBJ2-5; TRBD1 aligns across 12 bases. From germline, CDR1 is SGHRS and CDR2 YFSETQ. There are 15 residues in the CDR3. The V gene end was trimmed by 3 bases and the J gene end by 3 bases; junction bases not matched to a gene: 3. The CDR3: CASSWGTGGKETQYF. CDR3 nucleotide sequence: TGCGCCAGCAGCTGGGGGACAGGGGGCAAAGAGACCCAGTACTTC.

The chain recombines TRBV21-1 with TRBJ2-7; no check of the table's D call, TRBD1, against the DNA was made. TRBV21-1 is given as a pseudogene. The CDR3 consists of 17 residues. The CDR3 spells CASSKPGQGISLDEQYF. The DNA of the CDR3 is TGTGCCAGCAGCAAACCGGGACAGGGAATTTCGTTAGACGAGCAGTACTTC.

Here the CDR3 reads CASSHHRGETQYF. The CDR3 DNA follows: TGTGCCAGCAGTCACCACAGGGGAGAGACCCAGTACTTC. The chain combines TRBV27 with TRBJ2-5, with 7 bases fitting TRBD1. Trimming took 5 bases from V and 4 from J; bases not matched to a gene: 4. This CDR3 region has 13 residues. The V gene's germline CDR1 is MNHEY and CDR2 SMNVEV (reference sequence).

As concerns this clone: At the DNA level, this CDR3 is encoded by other sequences in the same sample as well. The chain employs TRBV19 and TRBJ1-3, with D perhaps TRBD1 (5 bases). CDR3 length: 13 residues. CDR1 and CDR2 from the germline V gene are LNHDA and SQIVND (reference sequence). V gave up 5 bases and J gave up 0 bases, with 5 bases separating them. CDR3 in DNA: TGTGCCAGTAGTCAGGGCTCTGGAAACACCATATATTTT. Protein sequence: CASSQGSGNTIYF.

V is TRBV7-9 and J is TRBJ1-1; 11 bases are a match to TRBD1. This CDR3 comprises 14 residues. Germline V lookup: CDR1 SEHNR, CDR2 FQNEAQ (reference sequence). J lost 7 bases, V lost 5 bases, and 6 bases had no gene match. This CDR3 reads CASSPRDRGIEAFF. CDR3 nucleotides: TGTGCCAGCAGCCCCCGGGACAGGGGGATTGAAGCTTTCTTT.

The V call is TRBV7-9, the J call TRBJ1-2; 7 nucleotides agree with TRBD1. This CDR3 contains 15 residues. V was clipped by 2 bases and J by 7 bases; unmatched bases: 10. Germline V gene data show CDR1 as SEHNR and CDR2 as FQNEAQ (reference sequence). This CDR3 reads CASSLKGPRGTGYTF. CDR3 nucleotides: TGTGCCAGCAGCTTAAAGGGCCCCAGGGGGACTGGCTACACCTTC.

Here the CDR3 DNA reads TGTGCCAGTAGTATAGTAGCCGCGAATGAGCAGTTCTTC. This gives the protein CASSIVAANEQFF. The chain links TRBV19 to TRBJ2-1; D is unclear. The CDR3 is made up of 13 amino acids. Germline lookup yields CDR1 LNHDA and CDR2 SQIVND (reference sequence). Trimming removed 1 base at V and 7 bases at J, with 8 bases between.

The chain couples TRBV11-2 to TRBJ2-1, with 8 bases lining up with TRBD2. V shed 5 bases and J 6 bases; nucleotides not matched to a gene: 18. Germline V gene sequence: CDR1 SGHAT, CDR2 FQNNGV. The CDR3 has 18 amino acids. The CDR3 is CASSPRFGAGGSPNEQFF. The CDR3 DNA sequence: TGTGCCAGCAGCCCTAGATTTGGGGCGGGGGGTTCCCCCAATGAGCAGTTCTTC.

This rearrangement joins TRBV9 to TRBJ2-7; D is ambiguous. Trimming shortened V by 0 bases and J by 0 bases, and 7 bases separated the two germline ends. The CDR3 length is 14 residues. Germline-derived CDR1 and CDR2 are SGDLS and YYNGEE. The CDR3 here is CASSVDSFSYEQYF. CDR3 nucleotide sequence: TGTGCCAGCAGCGTAGACAGTTTCTCCTACGAGCAGTACTTC.

The chain links TRBV7-8 to TRBJ2-1; D is uncertain. This CDR3 is built from 17 residues. Trimming left V 5 bases short and J 0 bases short, with 17 bases between. Germline V gene lookup returns CDR1 SGHVS and CDR2 FQNEAQ. The CDR3 loop reads CASSPVAGAYSYNEQFF. In nucleotides, the CDR3 is TGTGCCAGCAGCCCCGTTGCTGGAGCCTACTCCTACAATGAGCAGTTCTTC.

This chain connects TRBV7-3 to TRBJ1-1, with D tentatively TRBD1 (5 bases). Between the trimmed V and J ends, which lost 1 base and 5 bases, there was a span of 14 bases. From germline, CDR1 is SGHTA and CDR2 FQGTGA. CDR3 length: 15 residues. The CDR3 region is CASSLIAGGGTEAFF. CDR3 coding DNA: TGTGCCAGCAGCTTAATAGCCGGGGGGGGGACTGAAGCTTTCTTT.

The chain is built from TRBV7-2 and TRBJ2-3, with 12 bases matching TRBD2. CDR1 and CDR2 (germline): SGHTA, FQGNSA. CDR3 length: 18 amino acids. Germline trimming cut 1 base from V and 4 bases from J; bases unmatched to any gene: 9. The CDR3 here is CASSLDPGLAGRSDTQYF. In nucleotides, the CDR3 is TGTGCCAGCAGCTTAGACCCCGGACTAGCGGGGAGGTCAGATACGCAGTATTTT.

The chain is built from TRBV5-1 and TRBJ1-1, with no clear D. V lost 0 bases and J 2 bases, leaving 5 bases between the germline ends. CDR1 and CDR2 from the germline V gene are SGHRS and YFSETQ. The CDR3 covers 13 residues. CDR3 nucleotides: TGCGCCAGCAGCTTGGACACCAACACTGAAGCTTTCTTT. Protein: CASSLDTNTEAFF.

J is TRBJ2-1 and V is TRBV6-5, with 9 positions matching TRBD2. The CDR3 sequence is 14 residues long. Germline V gene data show CDR1 as MNHEY and CDR2 as SVGAGI. V lost 6 bases, J lost 3 bases, and 3 bases stayed unmatched. In DNA form, the CDR3 reads TGTGCCAGCAGCAAGCGGGGGGACTACAATGAGCAGTTCTTC. Translation: CASSKRGDYNEQFF.

V is TRBV29-1 and J is TRBJ1-3; D is undetermined. Per the germline V gene, CDR1 is SQVTM and CDR2 is ANQGSEA. V was trimmed by 4 bases and J by 1 base, leaving 5 bases between them. The CDR3 runs 12 residues. The CDR3 nucleotides are TGCAGCGTTGCGGGGTCTGGAAACACCATATATTTT. Protein sequence: CSVAGSGNTIYF. Together with reference TRBV29-1 and TRBJ1-3, the CDR3 gives the full variable domain: SAVISQKPSRDICQRGTSLTIQCQVDSQVTMMFWYRQQPGQSLTLIATANQGSEATYESGFVIDKFPISRPNLTFSTLTVSNMSPEDSSIYLCSVAGSGNTIYFGEGSWLTVV.

The chain joins TRBV9 to TRBJ2-4, with D possibly TRBD2 on 5 matching bases. Trimming shortened V by 0 bases and J by 1 base, and 14 bases separated the two germline ends. The CDR3 consists of 17 residues. The germline V gene has CDR1 SGDLS and CDR2 YYNGEE. This CDR3 is CASSVDPSLGAKNIQYF. CDR3 DNA: TGTGCCAGCAGCGTAGATCCTAGCTTGGGTGCCAAAAACATTCAGTACTTC.

The genes are TRBV15 and TRBJ1-4; a weak D match, TRBD1 (5 bases). Germline V gene sequence: CDR1 LNHNV, CDR2 YYDKDF (reference sequence). The CDR3 consists of 14 residues. With 9 bases removed from V and 8 bases from J, the gap between germline ends came to 19 bases. Here the CDR3 reads CATNLIQGEEKLFF. For the CDR3, the DNA is TGTGCCACGAATCTAATCCAGGGCGAGGAAAAACTGTTTTTT. The variable domain in full, completed from reference TRBV15 and TRBJ1-4, reads DAMVIQNPRYQVTQFGKPVTLSCSQTLNHNVMYWYQQKSSQAPKLLFHYYDKDFNNEADTPDNFQSRRPNTSFCFLDIRSPGLGDTAMYLCATNLIQGEEKLFFGSGTQLSVL.

The rearrangement joins TRBV12-2 to TRBJ1-2; TRBD1 is the table's D call, not checked against the DNA. TRBV12-2 is a pseudogene. This CDR3 comprises 13 residues. Here the CDR3 reads CASRLAGDYGYTF. The CDR3 bases are TGTGCAAGTCGCTTAGCAGGGGACTATGGCTACACCTTC.

The chain joins TRBV5-6 to TRBJ2-4, with 8 bases that match TRBD1. The germline CDR1 and CDR2 sequences are SGHDT and YYEEEE. The length of the CDR3 is 16 residues. V dropped 4 bases and J dropped 5; count of bases not matched to a gene: 11. The CDR3 region has the DNA TGTGCCAGCAGCCTCCCAGGGGGCGCCGGGGAAAACATTCAGTACTTC. Amino acids: CASSLPGGAGENIQYF.

The rearrangement uses TRBV4-2 and TRBJ2-2; possible D gene TRBD2, 6 bases. Per the germline V gene, CDR1 is LGHNA and CDR2 is YNFKEQ. The CDR3 loop spans 19 amino acids. Trimming stripped 4 bases from V and 5 bases from J, with 26 bases between. CDR3 coding DNA: TGTGCCAGCAGCCTGGGGAGCGGGCGGACAAAAGCGTGGACCGGGGAGCTGTTTTTT. As protein: CASSLGSGRTKAWTGELFF.

The J gene is TRBJ1-1, the V gene TRBV6-1; D possibly corresponds to TRBD1 (6 bases). The germline V gene encodes CDR1 MNHNS and CDR2 SASEGT. V was clipped by 2 bases and J by 1 base, with 20 bases between them. CDR3 length: 18 residues. The CDR3 sequence: CASSEWALHRAPNTEAFF. The CDR3 region has the DNA TGTGCCAGCAGTGAATGGGCCCTCCACAGGGCTCCGAACACTGAAGCTTTCTTT.